The 10 T cell receptor beta chains below come from one sample, sequenced in a study of T cells in Graves' hyperthyroidism and ophthalmopathy. Regions amplified from RNA transcripts were the TCR beta CDR3 regions. The TCR CDR3 was amplified in a first-round RT-PCR using the HTBI primer set. From the multiplex PCR reads, TCRdb called clonotypes with MiXCR, one entry per CDR3 protein. Here the sample spans under 400,000 distinct CDR3 sequences, less than 15% being singletons. Sequencing was carried out using blood. These receptors all stem from a woman between 18 and 29 years old with Graves' hyperthyroidism.

This clonotype came up a few times. V usage is TRBV27 and J usage is TRBJ1-3, with D possibly being TRBD1 (6 bases). Germline V gives CDR1 MNHEY, CDR2 SMNVEV (reference sequence). Trimming cost V 6 bases and J 2 bases, with 23 bases left between them. The CDR3 is 18 amino acids. The CDR3 loop is CASSEGPVDSLPGNTIYF. The CDR3 nucleotides are TGTGCCAGCAGCGAGGGACCGGTGGACAGCCTTCCTGGAAACACCATATATTTT.

The chain links TRBV24-1 to TRBJ2-2; D gene unclear. The V end lost 4 bases, the J end lost 0 bases, and 2 bases lay between the germline ends. The V gene's germline CDR1 is KGHDR and CDR2 SFDVKD. This CDR3 comprises 13 residues. The CDR3 DNA reads TGTGCCACCAGTGACCCGAACACCGGGGAGCTGTTTTTT. It codes for CATSDPNTGELFF.

This clonotype was observed at least ten times. The genes are TRBV28 and TRBJ2-1, with D tentatively TRBD1 (5 bases). The germline V and J ends were trimmed by 3 bases and 5 bases, with 11 bases remaining between them. The CDR3 is 14 amino acids. CDR1 and CDR2 (germline): MDHEN, SYDVKM. Written as DNA, the CDR3 is TGTGCCAGCAGTTTCCGTGACAGTCACAATGAGCAGTTCTTC. Protein sequence: CASSFRDSHNEQFF. Using reference TRBV28 and TRBJ2-1 for the parts outside the CDR3, the full variable domain is DVKVTQSSRYLVKRTGEKVFLECVQDMDHENMFWYRQDPGLGLRLIYFSYDVKMKEKGDIPEGYSVSREKKERFSLILESASTNQTSMYLCASSFRDSHNEQFFGPGTRLTVL.

This clonotype was seen a few times. The gene calls are TRBV9 and TRBJ1-1, with 8 bases matching TRBD1. The CDR3 contains 15 residues. The germline CDR1 and CDR2 sequences are SGDLS and YYNGEE. Trimming removed 2 bases from V and 1 base from J; junction bases left unmatched: 4. CDR3: CASSVGQEQNTEAFF. CDR3 in DNA: TGTGCCAGCAGCGTGGGACAGGAGCAGAACACTGAAGCTTTCTTT.

This clonotype has more than one count but fewer than ten. This chain connects TRBV9 to TRBJ2-7; 7 bases agree with TRBD1. V trimming: 5 bases; J trimming: 3 bases; junction bases outside the gene matches: 5. This CDR3 region has 13 residues. The germline V gene has CDR1 SGDLS and CDR2 YYNGEE. CDR3: CASSKGTDYEQYF. The CDR3 nucleotides are TGTGCCAGCAGTAAAGGGACAGACTACGAGCAGTACTTC.

This clonotype was detected many times. V gene TRBV18 combines with J gene TRBJ2-1, with a weak D call TRBD2 (6 bases). Germline V gene data show CDR1 as KGHSH and CDR2 as LQKENI. The CDR3 has 15 residues. V dropped 6 bases and J dropped 1 base, with 13 bases sitting between them. This CDR3 is CASSYTRGSYNEQFF. In nucleotides, the CDR3 is TGTGCCAGCTCGTACACACGGGGGTCCTACAATGAGCAGTTCTTC. The full variable domain, completed using reference TRBV18 and TRBJ2-1, is NAGVMQNPRHLVRRRGQEARLRCSPMKGHSHVYWYRQLPEEGLKFMVYLQKENIIDESGMPKERFSAEFPKEGPSILRIQQVVRGDSAAYFCASSYTRGSYNEQFFGPGTRLTVL.

This sequence joins TRBV5-5 and TRBJ1-4; D possibly corresponds to TRBD1 (6 bases). The CDR3 loop spans 14 amino acids. Germline V gene sequence: CDR1 SGHKS, CDR2 YYEKEE (reference sequence). V gave up 6 bases and J gave up 7 bases, with 16 bases separating them. For the CDR3, the DNA is TGTGCCAGCAACCCGAGGGGGTGGGGTGAAAAACTGTTTTTT. It is translated as CASNPRGWGEKLFF.

The sample holds many counts of this clonotype. The chain employs TRBV29-1 and TRBJ1-1; 7 nucleotides align to TRBD1. V lost 8 bases and J lost 5; bases outside the gene matches: 11. Per the germline V gene, CDR1 is SQVTM and CDR2 is ANQGSEA. The CDR3 has 13 residues. This CDR3 is CSSTGAGRTEAFF. The CDR3 DNA sequence: TGCAGCTCAACAGGGGCCGGGCGGACTGAAGCTTTCTTT.

This clonotype was detected ten times or more. This CDR3 reads CASSEQTARQDTQYF. As DNA, the CDR3 is TGTGCCAGCAGTGAGCAGACCGCCCGGCAAGATACGCAGTATTTT. The chain combines TRBV6-1 with TRBJ2-3, with D uncertain. Trimming cost V 3 bases and J 5 bases, with 15 bases left between them. The CDR3 length is 15 residues. CDR1 is MNHNS, CDR2 SASEGT, per germline.

The chain is built from TRBV19 and TRBJ1-2; TRBD1 aligns across 9 bases. The V gene end was trimmed by 3 bases and the J gene end by 6 bases; junction bases not matched to a gene: 11. In germline, CDR1 is LNHDA, CDR2 SQIVND (reference sequence). The CDR3 consists of 16 residues. This CDR3 is CASSILGDRAADGYTF. The DNA of the CDR3 is TGTGCCAGTAGTATCTTAGGGGACAGGGCCGCTGATGGCTACACCTTC.